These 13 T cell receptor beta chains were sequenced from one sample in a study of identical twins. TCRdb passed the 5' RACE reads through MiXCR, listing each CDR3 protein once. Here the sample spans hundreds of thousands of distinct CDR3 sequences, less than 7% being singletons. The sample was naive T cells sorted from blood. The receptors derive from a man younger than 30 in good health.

The CDR3 DNA reads as TGTGCCAGCAGCCGTAAGACAGGGTACAATGAGCAGTTCTTC. The encoded protein is CASSRKTGYNEQFF. The chain recombines TRBV7-2 with TRBJ2-1, with 7 positions matching TRBD1. Germline CDR1 reads SGHTA; CDR2 reads FQGNSA. The CDR3 has 14 amino acids. V was clipped by 5 bases and J by 4 bases; unmatched bases: 5.

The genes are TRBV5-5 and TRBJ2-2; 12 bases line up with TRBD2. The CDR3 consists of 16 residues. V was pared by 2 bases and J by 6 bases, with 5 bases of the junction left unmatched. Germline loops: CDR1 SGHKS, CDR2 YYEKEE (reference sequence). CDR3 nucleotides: TGTGCCAGCAGCTTTCCGACTAGCGGGAGTCCCGGGGAGCTGTTTTTT. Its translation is CASSFPTSGSPGELFF.

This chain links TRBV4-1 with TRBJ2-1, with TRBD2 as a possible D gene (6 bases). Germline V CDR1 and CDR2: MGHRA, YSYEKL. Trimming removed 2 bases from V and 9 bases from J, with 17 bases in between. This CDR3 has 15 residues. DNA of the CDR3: TGCGCCAGCAGCCAATTGGAGGGTGCCTCGAGTGAGCAGTTCTTC. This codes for CASSQLEGASSEQFF.

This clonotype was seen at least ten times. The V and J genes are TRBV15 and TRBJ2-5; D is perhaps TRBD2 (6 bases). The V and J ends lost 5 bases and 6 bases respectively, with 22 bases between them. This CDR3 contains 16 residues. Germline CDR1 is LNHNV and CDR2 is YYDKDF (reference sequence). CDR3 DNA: TGTGCCACCAGCCCCAGGAGGGGCGGAGGCGGGAAGACCCAGTACTTC. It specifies CATSPRRGGGGKTQYF.

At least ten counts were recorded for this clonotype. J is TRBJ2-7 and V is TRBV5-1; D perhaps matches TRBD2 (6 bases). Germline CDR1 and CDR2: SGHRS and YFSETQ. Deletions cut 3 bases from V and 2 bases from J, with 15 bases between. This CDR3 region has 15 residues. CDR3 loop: CASSWRVSDPYEQYV. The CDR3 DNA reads TGCGCCAGCAGCTGGAGGGTATCGGACCCCTACGAGCAGTACGTC.

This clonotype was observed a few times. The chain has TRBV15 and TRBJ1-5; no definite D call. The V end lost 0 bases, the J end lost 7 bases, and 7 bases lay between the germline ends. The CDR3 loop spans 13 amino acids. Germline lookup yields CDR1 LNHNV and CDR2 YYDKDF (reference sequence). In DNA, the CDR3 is TGTGCCACCAGCAGAGATCAAGGCCAGCCCCAGCATTTT. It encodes CATSRDQGQPQHF.

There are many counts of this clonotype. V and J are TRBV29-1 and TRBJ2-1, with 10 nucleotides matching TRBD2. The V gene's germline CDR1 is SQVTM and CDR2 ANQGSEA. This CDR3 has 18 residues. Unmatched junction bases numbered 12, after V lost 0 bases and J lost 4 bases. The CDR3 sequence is CSVEDFASGSNLYNEQFF. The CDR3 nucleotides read TGCAGCGTTGAAGATTTCGCTAGCGGGAGTAATTTGTACAATGAGCAGTTCTTC.

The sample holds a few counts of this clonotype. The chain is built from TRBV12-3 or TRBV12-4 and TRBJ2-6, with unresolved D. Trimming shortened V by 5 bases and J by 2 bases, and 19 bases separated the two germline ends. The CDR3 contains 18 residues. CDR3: CASSPWDEGYTGANVLTF. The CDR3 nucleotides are TGTGCCAGCAGTCCATGGGATGAAGGGTATACTGGGGCCAACGTCCTGACTTTC.

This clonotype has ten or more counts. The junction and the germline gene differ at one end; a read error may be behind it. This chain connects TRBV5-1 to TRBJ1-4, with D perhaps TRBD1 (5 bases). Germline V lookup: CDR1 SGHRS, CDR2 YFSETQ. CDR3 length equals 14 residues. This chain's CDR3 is CASSSGATNEKLFF. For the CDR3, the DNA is TGTGCCAGCAGTTCGGGGGCAACTAATGAAAAACTGTTTTTT.

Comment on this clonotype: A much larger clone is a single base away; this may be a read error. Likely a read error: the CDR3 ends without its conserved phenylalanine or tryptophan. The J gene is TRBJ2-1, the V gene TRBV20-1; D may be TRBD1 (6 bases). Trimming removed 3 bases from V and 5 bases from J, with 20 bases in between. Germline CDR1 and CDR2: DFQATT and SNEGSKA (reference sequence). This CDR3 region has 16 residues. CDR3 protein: CSASVDRAFGDNEQFY. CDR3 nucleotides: TGCAGTGCTAGTGTGGACAGAGCATTTGGGGACAATGAGCAGTTCTAC.

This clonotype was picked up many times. The CDR3 protein is CAISESGNEKLFF. In nucleotides, the CDR3 is TGTGCCATCAGTGAGTCTGGAAATGAAAAACTGTTTTTT. The chain is built from TRBV10-3 and TRBJ1-4; D is uncertain. The CDR3 spans 13 residues. The V gene's germline CDR1 is ENHRY and CDR2 SYGVKD. Trimming took off 0 bases at V and 5 bases at J, with 4 bases between the two ends.

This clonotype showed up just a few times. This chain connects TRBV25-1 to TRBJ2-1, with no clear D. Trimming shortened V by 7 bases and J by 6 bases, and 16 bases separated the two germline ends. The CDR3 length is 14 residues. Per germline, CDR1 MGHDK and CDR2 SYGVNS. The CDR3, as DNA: TGTGCCAGCAATCAGGTCGGACCGGGCAATGAGCAGTTCTTC. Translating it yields CASNQVGPGNEQFF.

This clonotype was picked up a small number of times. Here the CDR3 reads CSARLGLAGPTDTQYF. DNA of the CDR3: TGCAGTGCTAGATTGGGACTAGCGGGACCAACAGATACGCAGTATTTT. The chain employs TRBV20-1 and TRBJ2-3, with 13 bases identical to TRBD2. Looked up from germline, CDR1 is DFQATT and CDR2 is SNEGSKA (reference sequence). This CDR3 has 16 residues. V was clipped by 2 bases and J by 3 bases; unmatched bases: 5.